These 17 T cell receptor beta chains were sequenced from one sample in a study of monozygotic twins with inflammatory bowel disease. One entry per CDR3 protein, without DNA, is what TCRdb gives after re-calling the 5' RACE reads. This repertoire includes approximately 100,000 distinct CDR3 sequences. The sample was blood. These receptors were obtained from a human donor with ulcerative colitis or Crohn's disease, or a healthy co-twin of an affected twin (not recorded which).

This chain joins TRBV20-1 and TRBJ2-2; the D call from TCRdb, TRBD1, cannot be confirmed without DNA. The CDR3 consists of 13 residues. Germline lookup yields CDR1 DFQATT and CDR2 SNEGSKA (reference sequence). CDR3 in amino acids: CSATGGKTGELFF.

This CDR3 reads CASSTYPADTQYF. This sequence joins TRBV7-7 and TRBJ2-3; checking the TCRdb D call of TRBD1 is not possible without DNA. CDR1 SSHAT and CDR2 FNYEAQ come from the germline V gene (reference sequence). The CDR3 length is 13 residues.

The gene calls are TRBV25-1 and TRBJ2-1; TCRdb lists TRBD2, though no DNA is available to test this call. Per the germline V gene, CDR1 is MGHDK and CDR2 is SYGVNS. The CDR3 is 15 amino acids. Here the CDR3 reads CASSKTSGRSEEQFF.

The chain uses TRBV9 and TRBJ2-7; TCRdb designates TRBD1, a call that cannot be tested without DNA. Germline CDR1 is SGDLS and CDR2 is YYNGEE. This CDR3 has 16 amino acids. The CDR3 here is CASSVQIGASSYEQYF.

This chain joins TRBV4-2 and TRBJ2-1. CDR1 is LGHNA, CDR2 YNFKEQ, per germline. The CDR3 runs 18 residues. The CDR3 region is CASSQDNLAAASYNEQFF.

The V and J genes are TRBV25-1 and TRBJ2-1. Germline V gene sequence: CDR1 MGHDK, CDR2 SYGVNS. The CDR3 spans 16 residues. CDR3 protein: CASSGVVGDSYNEQFF. Full variable domain (rest looked up from reference TRBV25-1 and TRBJ2-1): EADIYQTPRYLVIGTGKKITLECSQTMGHDKMYWYQQDPGMELHLIHYSYGVNSTEKGDLSSESTVSRIRTEHFPLTLESARPSHTSQYLCASSGVVGDSYNEQFFGPGTRLTVL.

The chain combines TRBV7-2 with TRBJ2-7; TCRdb's D call of TRBD1 is untestable without DNA. CDR1 SGHTA and CDR2 FQGNSA come from the germline V gene. The CDR3 has 16 amino acids. The CDR3 reads CASSRDRGLVFHEQYF.

This rearrangement joins TRBV27 to TRBJ2-7; TCRdb gives TRBD2 as the D gene, but with no DNA this cannot be confirmed. The CDR3 spans 17 residues. Germline V gene lookup returns CDR1 MNHEY and CDR2 SMNVEV (reference sequence). The CDR3: CASSPGWGTSGNYEQYF.

V and J are TRBV3-1 and TRBJ1-1; TCRdb proposes TRBD1, but this gene call is untestable without DNA. The germline gives CDR1 LGHDT, CDR2 YNNKEL (reference sequence). The CDR3 length is 16 residues. This CDR3 reads CASSPWTGGMNTEAFF.

V gene TRBV12-3 or TRBV12-4 combines with J gene TRBJ2-7; absent DNA, TCRdb's TRBD2 call cannot be checked. There are 14 residues in the CDR3. CDR3 amino acids: CASSFRAGGYEQYF.

The rearrangement links TRBV11-3 to TRBJ2-1; TCRdb returns TRBD1, unconfirmable since there is no DNA. Per germline, CDR1 SGHNT and CDR2 YENEEA. The CDR3 runs to 15 residues. CDR3 in amino acids: CASSTKGGVANEQFF.

This chain connects TRBV20-1 to TRBJ1-4; TCRdb calls TRBD1, which cannot be checked without DNA. There are 13 residues in the CDR3. Germline values: CDR1 DFQATT, CDR2 SNEGSKA (reference sequence). The CDR3 loop is CSAKTGTNEKLFF.

V and J are TRBV29-1 and TRBJ2-3; TCRdb names TRBD1, which stays unverified in the absence of DNA. The length of the CDR3 is 12 residues. Germline CDR1 and CDR2: SQVTM and ANQGSEA. The CDR3 loop reads CSGNRGPDTQYF.

This CDR3 reads CSVEDRVREYF. V usage is TRBV29-1 and J usage is TRBJ2-7; TCRdb picks TRBD1, but there is no DNA to check that call. Germline V gives CDR1 SQVTM, CDR2 ANQGSEA. The CDR3 consists of 11 residues.

The V gene is TRBV6-1, the J gene TRBJ2-1; TCRdb's D gene call, TRBD1, goes unchecked for lack of DNA. The CDR3 length is 17 residues. Per germline, CDR1 MNHNS and CDR2 SASEGT. CDR3 loop: CASSTPYSRPGGNEQFF.

CDR3: CSAGTSGSSNNEQFF. The rearrangement links TRBV29-1 to TRBJ2-1; the D call from TCRdb, TRBD2, cannot be confirmed without DNA. This CDR3 contains 15 residues. Germline lookup yields CDR1 SQVTM and CDR2 ANQGSEA.

The chain uses TRBV18 and TRBJ2-3; TCRdb lists TRBD1, though no DNA is available to test this call. Germline loops: CDR1 KGHSH, CDR2 LQKENI. The CDR3 spans 15 residues. The chain's CDR3 is CASSLGGQITDTQYF. The full variable domain, completed using reference TRBV18 and TRBJ2-3, is NAGVMQNPRHLVRRRGQEARLRCSPMKGHSHVYWYRQLPEEGLKFMVYLQKENIIDESGMPKERFSAEFPKEGPSILRIQQVVRGDSAAYFCASSLGGQITDTQYFGPGTRLTVL.